The next 23 T cell receptor beta chains were all read from a single sample in a study of identifying expanded T cells in peripheral blood. Produced via immunoSEQ multiplex PCR; TCRdb's table is partial and in-frame only. This repertoire shows about 58,000 clones, around four fifths found once; its top ten account for approximately 15%. Source material: blood. These receptor sequences come from a person between 18 and 75 years old in good health.

The V and J genes are TRBV14 and TRBJ2-1, with D possibly called TRBD1 or TRBD2 (6 bases each). Germline V gives CDR1 SGHDN, CDR2 FVKESK. V shed 3 bases and J shed 1 base, with 13 bases lying between them. The CDR3 runs 16 residues. The chain's CDR3 is CASSHTGGGSYNEQFF. In nucleotides, the CDR3 is TGTGCCAGCAGCCACACAGGAGGGGGGTCCTACAATGAGCAGTTCTTC. Variable domain in full (rest from reference TRBV14 and TRBJ2-1): EAGVTQFPSHSVIEKGQTVTLRCDPISGHDNLYWYRRVMGKEIKFLLHFVKESKQDESGMPNNRFLAERTGGTYSTLKVQPAELEDSGVYFCASSHTGGGSYNEQFFGPGTRLTVL.

A remark on this clone: This sample also contains other DNA sequences that code for the same CDR3. This sequence joins TRBV2 and TRBJ1-5; D might be TRBD1 (5 bases). Trimming removed 0 bases from V and 0 bases from J, with 12 bases in between. CDR3 size: 17 residues. CDR1 is SNHLY, CDR2 FYNNEI, per germline. CDR3: CASSEAGRGYSNQPQHF. The CDR3, as DNA: TGTGCCAGCAGTGAAGCGGGAAGGGGCTATAGCAATCAGCCCCAGCATTTT. Full variable domain (outside the CDR3, taken from reference TRBV2 and TRBJ1-5): EPEVTQTPSHQVTQMGQEVILRCVPISNHLYFYWYRQILGQKVEFLVSFYNNEISEKSEIFDDQFSVERPDGSNFTLKIRSTKLEDSAMYFCASSEAGRGYSNQPQHFGDGTRLSIL.

V usage is TRBV5-1 and J usage is TRBJ1-2; D unresolved. V shed 3 bases and J shed 3 bases, with 9 bases lying between them. This CDR3 is 13 amino acids long. Germline CDR1 is SGHRS and CDR2 is YFSETQ. This CDR3 is CASSSGLYYGYTF. DNA of the CDR3: TGCGCCAGCAGCTCAGGACTCTACTATGGCTACACCTTC.

The chain links TRBV5-1 to TRBJ1-2; 8 nucleotides agree with TRBD1. Germline assignment: CDR1 SGHRS and CDR2 YFSETQ. The CDR3 sequence is 15 residues long. J lost 5 bases, V lost 7 bases, and 13 bases had no gene match. The CDR3 is CASGQAGGAAYGYTF. Here the CDR3 DNA reads TGCGCCAGCGGACAAGCAGGGGGCGCGGCTTATGGCTACACCTTC.

This clone was seen a handful of times. This chain links TRBV11-3 with TRBJ2-1, with D perhaps being TRBD1 or TRBD2 (6 bases each). The V end lost 1 base, the J end lost 8 bases, and 21 bases lay between the germline ends. The CDR3 totals 17 residues. CDR1 and CDR2 from the germline V gene are SGHNT and YENEEA. The CDR3 DNA is TGTGCCAGCAGCTTAGGTTTAGGGGGGACTGACGCCCATGAGCAGTTCTTC. This gives the protein CASSLGLGGTDAHEQFF.

There are a few counts of this clone. J is TRBJ2-2 and V is TRBV5-1; TRBD2 agrees at 13 bases. In germline, CDR1 is SGHRS, CDR2 YFSETQ. The CDR3 is 17 residues long. V was clipped by 0 bases and J by 2 bases; unmatched bases: 1. The CDR3, as DNA: TGCGCCAGCAGCTTGGGACTAGCGGGAGGCAACACCGGGGAGCTGTTTTTT. Protein product: CASSLGLAGGNTGELFF.

This chain joins TRBV5-1 and TRBJ2-7; 7 bases fit TRBD2. CDR1 is SGHRS and CDR2 is YFSETQ in the germline V gene. The CDR3 has 18 amino acids. After removal of 1 base from V and 1 base from J, the junction contained 14 bases not matched to a gene. The CDR3, as DNA: TGCGCCAGCAGCTTGAGCCCCTCGGTAGCGGGCGAATCCTACGAGCAGTACTTC. Its translation is CASSLSPSVAGESYEQYF.

The chain employs TRBV6-1 and TRBJ1-5, with D perhaps TRBD1 (5 bases). The CDR3 sequence is 14 residues long. V dropped 3 bases and J dropped 0 bases, with 6 bases sitting between them. Germline V CDR1 and CDR2: MNHNS, SASEGT. The CDR3: CASSDRGSNQPQHF. Here the CDR3 DNA reads TGTGCCAGCAGTGATAGGGGTAGCAATCAGCCCCAGCATTTT.

The chain uses TRBV7-2 and TRBJ2-2; 11 bases line up with TRBD2. Germline V gene sequence: CDR1 SGHTA, CDR2 FQGNSA. V lost 1 base to trimming and J lost 5 bases; unmatched junction nucleotides: 6. The CDR3 extends over 17 amino acids. The CDR3, as DNA: TGTGCCAGCAGCTTAGTCGGTTGGACTAGCGGGACCGGGGAGCTGTTTTTT. Translating gives CASSLVGWTSGTGELFF.

V usage is TRBV15 and J usage is TRBJ2-2; 12 bases fit TRBD2. V dropped 0 bases and J dropped 7; count of bases not matched to a gene: 18. CDR3 length equals 21 residues. The germline CDR1 and CDR2 sequences are LNHNV and YYDKDF (reference sequence). The CDR3 DNA is TGTGCCACCAGCAGAGATCCCCGGACTAGCGGGGCTGCGACCCCCCTCGGGGAGCTGTTTTTT. It encodes CATSRDPRTSGAATPLGELFF.

This CDR3 is CASMPTGGFTEAFF. The CDR3 coding sequence is TGTGCCAGCATGCCAACAGGGGGCTTCACTGAAGCTTTCTTT. The chain links TRBV6-1 to TRBJ1-1; 9 nucleotides agree with TRBD1. J lost 4 bases, V lost 7 bases, and 7 bases had no gene match. The length of the CDR3 is 14 residues. Germline CDR1 MNHNS, CDR2 SASEGT.

The chain has TRBV6-1 and TRBJ2-7; D may be TRBD2 (5 bases). The V gene lost 2 bases and the J gene lost 3 bases, with 14 bases spanning the gap. The germline V gene has CDR1 MNHNS and CDR2 SASEGT. This CDR3 is built from 15 residues. For the CDR3, the DNA is TGTGCCAGCAGTGAAAGTCCGACGGGGAACTACGAGCAGTACTTC. It yields the protein CASSESPTGNYEQYF.

The CDR3 DNA follows: TGTGCCAGCAGCGGCGGAGTGATCCCGGCTAATGAAAAACTGTTTTTT. It encodes CASSGGVIPANEKLFF. V usage is TRBV9 and J usage is TRBJ1-4; no reliable D call. V lost 3 bases and J lost 3, with 15 bases in between. Germline V CDR1 and CDR2: SGDLS, YYNGEE. The CDR3 has 16 residues.

The chain uses TRBV10-3 and TRBJ1-1; tentative D call: TRBD1 (5 bases). The ends were cut back, 0 bases at V and 8 bases at J, with 10 bases in the middle. The germline V gene has CDR1 ENHRY and CDR2 SYGVKD. The CDR3 is made up of 13 amino acids. The CDR3 region is CAISESGRQEAFF. In DNA, the CDR3 is TGTGCCATCAGTGAGTCGGGACGGCAGGAAGCTTTCTTT.

This clone has just a few counts. The chain recombines TRBV19 with TRBJ2-1; D may be TRBD1 (6 bases). The CDR3 loop spans 15 amino acids. The V and J ends lost 6 bases and 1 base respectively, with 13 bases between them. From germline, CDR1 is LNHDA and CDR2 SQIVND (reference sequence). CDR3 DNA: TGTGCCAGTAGGATCGACAGGTCTTCCTACAATGAGCAGTTCTTC. Translating gives CASRIDRSSYNEQFF.

The chain is built from TRBV4-1 and TRBJ1-2; D unresolved. Trimming cost V 1 base and J 5 bases, with 17 bases left between them. Germline lookup yields CDR1 MGHRA and CDR2 YSYEKL. The CDR3 is made up of 16 amino acids. CDR3 coding DNA: TGCGCCAGCAGCCAAGTTGCACCCTCAATTGGGTATGGCTACACCTTC. It codes for CASSQVAPSIGYGYTF.

The rearrangement joins TRBV6-1 to TRBJ2-7; 7 nucleotides match TRBD1. The CDR3 length is 14 residues. Germline CDR1 and CDR2: MNHNS and SASEGT. After removal of 5 bases from V and 2 bases from J, the junction contained 6 bases not matched to a gene. As DNA, the CDR3 is TGTGCCAGCAGTAGGGACAGCCCTCCCTACGAGCAGTACTTC. This encodes CASSRDSPPYEQYF.

This chain links TRBV28 with TRBJ1-2; D is possibly TRBD1 (6 bases). Germline-derived CDR1 and CDR2 are MDHEN and SYDVKM. The CDR3 consists of 17 residues. V gave up 8 bases and J gave up 0 bases, with 22 bases separating them. The CDR3 is CASGLRTASPSNYGYTF. The CDR3 nucleotides read TGTGCCAGCGGACTTCGGACAGCCTCCCCTTCTAACTATGGCTACACCTTC.

The genes are TRBV18 and TRBJ1-2, with 7 bases aligning to TRBD1. The CDR3 consists of 16 residues. Germline assignment: CDR1 KGHSH and CDR2 LQKENI. V shed 3 bases, J shed 0 bases, and the junction held 7 bases outside the gene matches. This CDR3 reads CASSPTRTGPNYGYTF. CDR3 in DNA: TGTGCCAGCTCACCTACTAGGACAGGACCTAACTATGGCTACACCTTC. The full variable domain, in which reference TRBV18 and TRBJ1-2 provide the parts outside the CDR3, is NAGVMQNPRHLVRRRGQEARLRCSPMKGHSHVYWYRQLPEEGLKFMVYLQKENIIDESGMPKERFSAEFPKEGPSILRIQQVVRGDSAAYFCASSPTRTGPNYGYTFGSGTRLTVV.

The chain is built from TRBV7-2 and TRBJ1-1, with unresolved D. The CDR3 has 14 residues. The germline CDR1 and CDR2 sequences are SGHTA and FQGNSA. The V gene lost 6 bases and the J gene lost 3 bases, with 14 bases spanning the gap. As DNA, the CDR3 is TGTGCCAGCAGACTGAGCCCCTCGGACACTGAAGCTTTCTTT. It specifies CASRLSPSDTEAFF.

This clone has only one observation. The J gene is TRBJ1-3, the V gene TRBV7-2; D call uncertain. This CDR3 region has 16 residues. CDR1 is SGHTA, CDR2 FQGNSA, per germline. V lost 1 base and J 0 bases, leaving 10 bases between the germline ends. The DNA of the CDR3 is TGTGCCAGCAGCTTAGGAAGGGTGCGCTCTGGAAACACCATATATTTT. Its translation is CASSLGRVRSGNTIYF.

This clone was counted only a few times. The chain links TRBV5-5 to TRBJ2-5; 9 nucleotides align to TRBD2. The trim removed 3 bases at V and 4 bases at J, leaving 7 bases unmatched. Germline values: CDR1 SGHKS, CDR2 YYEKEE (reference sequence). The CDR3 is made up of 15 amino acids. DNA of the CDR3: TGTGCCAGCAGCTCAGTTAGCGGGGGTGGAGAGACCCAGTACTTC. This translates into CASSSVSGGGETQYF.

CDR3 residues: CASSLRSGSPTDTQYF. The CDR3 DNA reads as TGCGCCAGCAGCTTGCGCAGCGGGAGTCCGACAGATACGCAGTATTTT. V usage is TRBV5-1 and J usage is TRBJ2-3; 8 nucleotides line up with TRBD2. The CDR3 has 16 residues. Trimming cost V 1 base and J 3 bases; bases outside gene matches: 7. Germline CDR1 and CDR2: SGHRS and YFSETQ.